Below, 12 T cell receptor beta chains from the same sample are listed, as sequenced in a study of CD8 T cells in ankylosing spondylitis. These receptors have no known antigen. Findings of the study overall: Seemingly characteristic of ankylosing spondylitis blood was a TCR beta motif consisting of eight highly homologous variants.

In TCRdb, the 5' RACE reads were re-called with MiXCR into one record per CDR3 protein. The data contain 650,000 to 800,000 distinct CDR3 sequences, around a fifth of them singletons. The specimen sequenced was blood, either unsorted or a sorted T cell fraction (not recorded which). Receptors originate from a male donor with ankylosing spondylitis.

This chain links TRBV11-2 with TRBJ2-5; the D call may be TRBD1 or TRBD2 (5 bases each). The germline CDR1 and CDR2 sequences are SGHAT and FQNNGV. The CDR3 sequence is 13 residues long. Between the trimmed V and J ends, which lost 3 bases and 5 bases, there was a span of 10 bases. CDR3 in amino acids: CASSFGWGETQYF. DNA of the CDR3: TGTGCCAGCAGCTTCGGATGGGGGGAGACCCAGTACTTC.

This clonotype showed up just a few times. The CDR3 DNA reads as TGCGCCAGCAGCCCAGAAGGGACAGGGGCAGAGACCCAGTACTTC. It is translated as CASSPEGTGAETQYF. The chain uses TRBV5-1 and TRBJ2-5; TRBD1 agrees at 10 bases. The ends lost 4 bases at V and 4 bases at J; junction bases unmatched: 7. The CDR3 spans 15 residues. CDR1 and CDR2 from the germline V gene are SGHRS and YFSETQ.

This clonotype was found many times. V gene TRBV20-1 combines with J gene TRBJ2-7, with D perhaps matching TRBD1 or TRBD2 (5 bases each). CDR3 size: 17 residues. Germline-derived CDR1 and CDR2 are DFQATT and SNEGSKA (reference sequence). V lost 3 bases to trimming and J lost 1 base, with 22 bases between them. The CDR3 reads CSASAPTGDRLSYEQYF. The CDR3 DNA follows: TGCAGTGCTAGCGCTCCGACCGGGGACCGATTATCCTACGAGCAGTACTTC.

The chain uses TRBV11-2 and TRBJ1-1; unclear D gene. CDR1 and CDR2 from the germline V gene are SGHAT and FQNNGV. This CDR3 contains 14 residues. The V end was cut by 5 bases, the J end by 3 bases, with 13 bases between. CDR3 in amino acids: CASSHSTGYTEAFF. CDR3 DNA sequence: TGTGCCAGCAGCCACTCGACGGGTTACACTGAAGCTTTCTTT.

Ten or more counts support this clonotype. An end of the junction does not agree with germline; a read error may underlie this. J is TRBJ2-7 and V is TRBV5-1, with 11 bases that match TRBD2. This CDR3 contains 15 residues. From germline, CDR1 is SGHRS and CDR2 YFSETQ. The CDR3, as DNA: TGTGCCAGCAGCCTAACTAGCGGGAGCTCCTACGAGCAGTACTTC. Translation: CASSLTSGSSYEQYF.

This clonotype appeared a few times. The chain uses TRBV6-2 or TRBV6-3 and TRBJ2-7; D call uncertain. Trimming shortened V by 1 base and J by 3 bases, and 10 bases separated the two germline ends. This CDR3 contains 14 residues. CDR1 and CDR2 from the germline V gene are MNHEY and SVGEGT. CDR3 protein: CASSYFALNYEQYF. The CDR3 DNA reads TGTGCCAGCAGTTACTTCGCGTTAAACTACGAGCAGTACTTC.

This clonotype was detected a few times. The chain employs TRBV3-1 and TRBJ1-6; the D gene is possibly TRBD1 (5 bases). V lost 0 bases, J lost 0 bases, and 6 bases lay in between. CDR1 and CDR2 from the germline V gene are LGHDT and YNNKEL (reference sequence). This CDR3 has 16 residues. DNA for the CDR3: TGTGCCAGCAGCCAAGAGGGGCTCTCCTATAATTCACCCCTCCACTTT. This gives the protein CASSQEGLSYNSPLHF.

This clonotype was seen ten or more times. The chain is built from TRBV20-1 and TRBJ2-3; 8 bases match TRBD2. Germline assignment: CDR1 DFQATT and CDR2 SNEGSKA (reference sequence). There are 13 residues in the CDR3. The V gene end was trimmed by 4 bases and the J gene end by 7 bases; junction bases not matched to a gene: 7. CDR3 DNA sequence: TGCAGTGCTAAGGGACTAGAAGGAAATACGCAGTATTTT. It translates to CSAKGLEGNTQYF.

This clonotype was recorded at least ten times. The rearrangement joins TRBV20-1 to TRBJ2-3, with D perhaps matching TRBD2 (6 bases). Trimming removed 5 bases at V and 2 bases at J, with 29 bases between. The CDR3 is made up of 19 amino acids. CDR1 DFQATT and CDR2 SNEGSKA come from the germline V gene (reference sequence). CDR3 loop: CSARPLAAGKLQSTDTQYF. The CDR3 DNA sequence: TGCAGTGCTCGCCCCCTGGCGGCGGGAAAACTGCAATCCACAGATACGCAGTATTTT.

This clonotype was counted a few times. The chain uses TRBV28 and TRBJ2-1, with D hard to call. Trimming took 2 bases from V and 4 from J, leaving 9 bases between them. CDR1 and CDR2 from the germline V gene are MDHEN and SYDVKM. This CDR3 spans 14 amino acids. The CDR3 spells CASSLPPSYNEQFF. CDR3 in DNA: TGTGCCAGCAGTTTACCCCCCAGTTACAATGAGCAGTTCTTC.

This clonotype was counted only a few times. The chain carries TRBV25-1 and TRBJ2-1; D is possibly TRBD1 or TRBD2 (6 bases each). The germline V gene encodes CDR1 MGHDK and CDR2 SYGVNS. The CDR3 covers 16 residues. With 3 bases removed from V and 1 base from J, the gap between germline ends came to 13 bases. The CDR3 bases are TGTGCCAGCAGTGAGAGGGGGGTGGGGTCCTACAATGAGCAGTTCTTC. It yields the protein CASSERGVGSYNEQFF.

The sample holds a few counts of this clonotype. This sequence joins TRBV5-1 and TRBJ2-7; the D is unclear. Between the trimmed V and J ends, which lost 0 bases and 2 bases, there was a span of 9 bases. This CDR3 has 14 residues. Germline CDR1 reads SGHRS; CDR2 reads YFSETQ. Written as DNA, the CDR3 is TGCGCCAGCAGCTTGGATCTTGGCCCCTACGAGCAGTACTTC. Translating gives CASSLDLGPYEQYF.